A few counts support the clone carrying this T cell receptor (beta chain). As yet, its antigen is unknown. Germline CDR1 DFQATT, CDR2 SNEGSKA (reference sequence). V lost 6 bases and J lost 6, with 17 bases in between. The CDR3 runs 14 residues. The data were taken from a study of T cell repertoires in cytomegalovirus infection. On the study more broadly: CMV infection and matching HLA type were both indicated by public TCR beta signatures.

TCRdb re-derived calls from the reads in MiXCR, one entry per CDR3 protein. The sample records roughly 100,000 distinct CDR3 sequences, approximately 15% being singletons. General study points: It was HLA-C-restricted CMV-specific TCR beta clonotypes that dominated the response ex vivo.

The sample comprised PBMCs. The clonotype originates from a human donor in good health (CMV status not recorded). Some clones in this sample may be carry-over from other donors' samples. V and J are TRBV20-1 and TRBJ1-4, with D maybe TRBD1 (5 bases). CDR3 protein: CSARAGPPYEKLFF. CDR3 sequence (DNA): TGCAGTGCCCGAGCAGGGCCCCCATATGAAAAACTGTTTTTT.